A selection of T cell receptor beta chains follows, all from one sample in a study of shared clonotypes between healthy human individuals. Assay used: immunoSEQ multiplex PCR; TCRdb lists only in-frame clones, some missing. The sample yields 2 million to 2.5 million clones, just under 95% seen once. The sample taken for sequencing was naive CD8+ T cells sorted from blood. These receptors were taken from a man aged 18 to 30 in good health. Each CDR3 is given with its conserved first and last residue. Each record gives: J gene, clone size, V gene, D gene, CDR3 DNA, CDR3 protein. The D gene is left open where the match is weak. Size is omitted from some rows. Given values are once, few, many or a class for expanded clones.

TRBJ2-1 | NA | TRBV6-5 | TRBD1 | TGTGCCAGCAAACCGGGACAGGGTTTCTACAATGAGCAGTTCTTC | CASKPGQGFYNEQFF
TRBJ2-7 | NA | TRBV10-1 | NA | TGCGCCAGCAGTGATTCCGTTGGACAAAACGAGCAGTACTTC | CASSDSVGQNEQYF
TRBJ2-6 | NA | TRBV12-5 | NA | TGTGCTAGTGGTTTGTCGGTACTCGGGTTCTCTGGGGCCAACGTCCTGACTTTC | CASGLSVLGFSGANVLTF
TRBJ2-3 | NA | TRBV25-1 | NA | TGTGCCAGCAGTGAATACCAGTCAGGAGATACGCAGTATTTT | CASSEYQSGDTQYF
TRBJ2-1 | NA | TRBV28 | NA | TGTGCCAGCAGTGACAGTTCCTACAATGAGCAGTTCTTC | CASSDSSYNEQFF
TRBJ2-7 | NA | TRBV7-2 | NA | TGTGCCAGCAGCCCAGTAAAGTCCTACGAGCAGTACTTC | CASSPVKSYEQYF
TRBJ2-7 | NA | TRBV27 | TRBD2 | TGTGCCAGCAGGAAGTGGGACGGGGGGGTCTACGAGCAGTACTTC | CASRKWDGGVYEQYF
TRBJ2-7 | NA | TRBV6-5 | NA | TGTGCCAGCGGACACTACGAGCAGTACTTC | CASGHYEQYF
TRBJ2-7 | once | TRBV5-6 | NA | TGTGCCAGCAGCTTGGCCTTAGGGGACGAGCAGTACTTC | CASSLALGDEQYF
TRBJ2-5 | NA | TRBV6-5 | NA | TGTGCCAGCAGTTACCGCGGGACAGAAGAGACCCAGTACTTC | CASSYRGTEETQYF
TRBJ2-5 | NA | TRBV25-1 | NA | TGTGCCAGCAGTGAATTAGGGACACACGTCGGAGAGACCCAGTACTTC | CASSELGTHVGETQYF
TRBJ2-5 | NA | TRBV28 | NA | TGTGCCAGCAGTTTTGCGTATGGGGGGCAAGAGACCCAGTACTTC | CASSFAYGGQETQYF
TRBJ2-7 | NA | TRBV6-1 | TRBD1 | TGTGCCAGCAGTGCGAGGGACAGCTCCTACGAGCAGTACTTC | CASSARDSSYEQYF
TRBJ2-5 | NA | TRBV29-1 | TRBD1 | TGCAGCGTTGTAGGGGGCCTACTACAAGAGACCCAGTACTTC | CSVVGGLLQETQYF
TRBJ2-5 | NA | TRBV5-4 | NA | TGTGCCAGCAGCTTCTTGGGGAAAGAGACCCAGTACTTC | CASSFLGKETQYF
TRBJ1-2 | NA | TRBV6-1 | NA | TGTGCCAGCACCCCCACAGATAGCTATGGCTACACCTTC | CASTPTDSYGYTF
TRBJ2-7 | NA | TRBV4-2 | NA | TGTGCCAGCAGCCAAGATCCGGGTGGGTACGAGCAGTACTTC | CASSQDPGGYEQYF
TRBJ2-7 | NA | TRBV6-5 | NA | TGTGCCAGCAGGCAACTAGCAGAGTCCTACGAGCAGTACTTC | CASRQLAESYEQYF
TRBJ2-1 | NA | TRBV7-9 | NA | TGTGCCAGTGGGGAGATGGATGAGCAGTTCTTC | CASGEMDEQFF
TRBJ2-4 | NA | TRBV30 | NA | TGTGCCTGGAGTGTAGACACCCCTGCCTTAGGGGGAAACATTCAGTACTTC | CAWSVDTPALGGNIQYF
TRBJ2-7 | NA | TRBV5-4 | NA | TGTGCCAGCAGCTTGGGGGACGTCTACGAGCAGTACTTC | CASSLGDVYEQYF
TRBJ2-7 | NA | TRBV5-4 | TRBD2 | TGTGCCAGCAGCGCAGCGGGGACTACTCCCTACGAGCAGTACTTC | CASSAAGTTPYEQYF
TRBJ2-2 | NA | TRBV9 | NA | TGTGCCAGCAGCTCGGACAGTACGACCGGGGAGCTGTTTTTT | CASSSDSTTGELFF
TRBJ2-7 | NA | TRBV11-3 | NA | TGTGCCAGCAGCCCCTTAGGGAGACTGAGCGAGCAGTACTTC | CASSPLGRLSEQYF